This T cell receptor (beta chain) originates from a study of blood T cell repertoires in COVID-19. Whole-study context: T cells, B-cell-depleted T cells, or PBMCs supplied cDNA or gDNA.

Profiling relied on immunoSEQ multiplex PCR, and the TCRdb table lists in-frame clones only, not all of them. The sample lists around 160,000 clones, about nine tenths occurring once. The germline CDR1 and CDR2 sequences are MNHEY and SMNVEV (reference sequence). This CDR3 contains 14 residues. Trimming stripped 5 bases from V and 4 bases from J, with 14 bases between. The receptor was isolated from a man younger than 35 with acute or convalescent COVID-19. Material for sequencing was peripheral blood. The V and J genes are TRBV27 and TRBJ1-2; D ambiguous. The CDR3 DNA follows: TGTGCCAGCAGTCCCCTGGGGAGGCGCTATGGCTACACCTTC. This gives the protein CASSPLGRRYGYTF.